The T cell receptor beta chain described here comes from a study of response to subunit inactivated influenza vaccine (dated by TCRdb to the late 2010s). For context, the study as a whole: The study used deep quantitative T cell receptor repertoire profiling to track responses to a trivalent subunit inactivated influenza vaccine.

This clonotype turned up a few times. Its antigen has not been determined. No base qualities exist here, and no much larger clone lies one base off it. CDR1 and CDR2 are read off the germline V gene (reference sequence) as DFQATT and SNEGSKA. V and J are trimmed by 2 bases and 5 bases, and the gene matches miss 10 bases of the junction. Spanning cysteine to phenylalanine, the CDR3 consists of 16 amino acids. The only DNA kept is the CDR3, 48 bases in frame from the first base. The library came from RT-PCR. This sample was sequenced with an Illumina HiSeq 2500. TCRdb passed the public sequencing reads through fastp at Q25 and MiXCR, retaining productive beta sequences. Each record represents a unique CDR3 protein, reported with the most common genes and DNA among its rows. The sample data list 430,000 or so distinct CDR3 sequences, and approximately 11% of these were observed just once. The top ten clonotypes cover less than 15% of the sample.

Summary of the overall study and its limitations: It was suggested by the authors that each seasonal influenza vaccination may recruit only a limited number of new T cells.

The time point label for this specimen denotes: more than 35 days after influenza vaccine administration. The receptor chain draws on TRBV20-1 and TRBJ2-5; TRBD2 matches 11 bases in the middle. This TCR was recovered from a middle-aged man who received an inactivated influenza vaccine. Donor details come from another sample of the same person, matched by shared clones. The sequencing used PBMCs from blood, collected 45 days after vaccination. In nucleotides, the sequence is TGCAGTGCTAGATCCCCGACTAGCGGGATGAAGGAGACCCAGTACTTC. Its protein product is CSARSPTSGMKETQYF.